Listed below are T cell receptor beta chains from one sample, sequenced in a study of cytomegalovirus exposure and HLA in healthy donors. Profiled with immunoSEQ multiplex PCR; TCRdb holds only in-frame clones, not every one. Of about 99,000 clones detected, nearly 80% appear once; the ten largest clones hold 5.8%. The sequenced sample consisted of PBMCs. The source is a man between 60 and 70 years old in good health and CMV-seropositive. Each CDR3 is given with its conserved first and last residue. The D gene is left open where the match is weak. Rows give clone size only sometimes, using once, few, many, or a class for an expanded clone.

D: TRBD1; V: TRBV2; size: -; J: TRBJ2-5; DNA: TGTGCCAGCAGTGGAGGGGGACAGGGCGGGGAGACCCAGTACTTC; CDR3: CASSGGGQGGETQYF
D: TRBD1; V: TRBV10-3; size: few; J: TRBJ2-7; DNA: TGTGCCATCAGTGCCTCGGGACAGGGTTACGAGCAGTACTTC; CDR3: CAISASGQGYEQYF
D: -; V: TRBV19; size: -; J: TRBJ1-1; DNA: TGTGCCAGTAGTTCCCAGGGGAACACTGAAGCTTTCTTT; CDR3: CASSSQGNTEAFF
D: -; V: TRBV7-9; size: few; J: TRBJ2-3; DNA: TGTGCCAGCAGTGACCGGGTTTTGGGAGATACGCAGTATTTT; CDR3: CASSDRVLGDTQYF
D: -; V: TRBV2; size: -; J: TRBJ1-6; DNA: TGTGCCAGCACTCCCCAGGGATCAGGAAATTCACCCCTCCACTTT; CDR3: CASTPQGSGNSPLHF
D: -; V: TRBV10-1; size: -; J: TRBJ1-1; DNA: TGCGCCAGCGCCTCAACAGGGTTGACTGAAGCTTTCTTT; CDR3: CASASTGLTEAFF
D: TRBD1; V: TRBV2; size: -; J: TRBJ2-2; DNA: TGTGCCAGCGCGGGACAGGGGGGATCAACCGGGGAGCTGTTTTTT; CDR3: CASAGQGGSTGELFF
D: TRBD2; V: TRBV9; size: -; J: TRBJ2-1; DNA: TGTGCCAGCAGCGTAGGGGGGCTAGCGGGGTTGAAGGCCGAGCAGTTCTTC; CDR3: CASSVGGLAGLKAEQFF
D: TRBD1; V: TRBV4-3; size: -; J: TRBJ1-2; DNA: TGCGCCAGCGGGCAGGGGGTGGGTGGCTACACCTTC; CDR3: CASGQGVGGYTF
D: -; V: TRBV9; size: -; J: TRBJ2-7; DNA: TGTGCCAGCAGCGCGGGGGACAGATCCTACGAGCAGTACTTC; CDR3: CASSAGDRSYEQYF
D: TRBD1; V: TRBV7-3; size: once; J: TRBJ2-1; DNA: TGTGCCAGCAGCATCGGGACAGGGCGCACGGGAGAGCAGTTCTTC; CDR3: CASSIGTGRTGEQFF
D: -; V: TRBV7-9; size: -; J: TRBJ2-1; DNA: TGTTCCAGCAGCTTAGGTTCTAGCAAGCAGTTCTTC; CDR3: CSSSLGSSKQFF
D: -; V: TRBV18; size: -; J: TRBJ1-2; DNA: TGTGCCAGCTCTTACTGGACAGAAGCTAACTATGGCTACACCTTC; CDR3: CASSYWTEANYGYTF
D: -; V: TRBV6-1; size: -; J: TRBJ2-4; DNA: TGTGCCAGCAGTGACCTACAGGGAAACATTCAGTACTTC; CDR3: CASSDLQGNIQYF
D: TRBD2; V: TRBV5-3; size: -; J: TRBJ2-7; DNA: TGTGCCAGAAGCTTGCTTGGGGGACTAGGGGCCTACGAGCAGTACTTC; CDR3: CARSLLGGLGAYEQYF
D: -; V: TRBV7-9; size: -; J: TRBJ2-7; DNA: TGTGCCAGCAGCTTACTACCAGGGGACTACGAGCAGTACTTC; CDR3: CASSLLPGDYEQYF
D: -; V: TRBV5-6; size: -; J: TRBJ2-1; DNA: TGTGCCAGCAGTTTTCAGGGAATGGGCTCCTACAATGAGCAGTTCTTC; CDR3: CASSFQGMGSYNEQFF
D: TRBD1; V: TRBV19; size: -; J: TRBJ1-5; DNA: TGTGCCAGTACCCTGGACAGGGCAGGCAATCAGCCCCAGCATTTT; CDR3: CASTLDRAGNQPQHF
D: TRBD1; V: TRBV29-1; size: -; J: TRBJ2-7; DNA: TGCAGCTCCCGGACAGGGAGCCACGAGCAGTACTTC; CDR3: CSSRTGSHEQYF
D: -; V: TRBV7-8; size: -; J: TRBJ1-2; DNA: TGTGCCAGCAGCGTGACAGGCTATGGCTACACCTTC; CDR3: CASSVTGYGYTF
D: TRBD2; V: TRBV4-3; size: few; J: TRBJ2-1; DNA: TGCGCCAGCAGCCAGCAAGGGAGGGGCCTAAACAATGAGCAGTTCTTC; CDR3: CASSQQGRGLNNEQFF
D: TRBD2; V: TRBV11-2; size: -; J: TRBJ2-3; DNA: TGTGCCAGCAGTCCCCTTAGCGGGGAGCACACAGATACGCAGTATTTT; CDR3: CASSPLSGEHTDTQYF
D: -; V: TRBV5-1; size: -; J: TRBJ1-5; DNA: TGCGCCAGCAGCTTGGCCGGGGGACCGAATCAGCCCCAGCATTTT; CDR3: CASSLAGGPNQPQHF
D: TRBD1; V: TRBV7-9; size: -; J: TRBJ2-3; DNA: TGTGCCAGCAGCGATTCACAGGGGGCGCGCACAGATACGCAGTATTTT; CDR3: CASSDSQGARTDTQYF
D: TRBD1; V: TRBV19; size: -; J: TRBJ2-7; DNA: TGTGCCAGTAGTGCCCGGGACAGAGCCGAGCAGTACTTC; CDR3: CASSARDRAEQYF
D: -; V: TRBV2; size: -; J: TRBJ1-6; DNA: TGTGCCAGCTCGGGTAGGCCCTATAATTCACCCCTCCACTTT; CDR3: CASSGRPYNSPLHF
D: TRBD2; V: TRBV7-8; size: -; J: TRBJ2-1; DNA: TGTGCCAGCAGCCTGGGGGGGCGGGGGGCCTACAATGAGCAGTTCTTC; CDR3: CASSLGGRGAYNEQFF
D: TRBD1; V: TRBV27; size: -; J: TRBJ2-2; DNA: TGTGCCAGCAGTTTATGGATGGGACAGGGGGCCGGCGGGGAGCTGTTTTTT; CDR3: CASSLWMGQGAGGELFF
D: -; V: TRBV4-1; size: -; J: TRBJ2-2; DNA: TGCGCCAGCAGCCAAGTTCGTCCCGGGGAGCTGTTTTTT; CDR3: CASSQVRPGELFF
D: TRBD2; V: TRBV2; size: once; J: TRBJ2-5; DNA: TGTGCCAGCAGTGGACTAGCGGGGAGCCCGGGGGAGCAGTACTTC; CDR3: CASSGLAGSPGEQYF
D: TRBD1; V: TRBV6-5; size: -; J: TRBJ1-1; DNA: TGTGCCAGCAGCCGGCAGGGGGGACTTGCTGAAGCTTTCTTT; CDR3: CASSRQGGLAEAFF
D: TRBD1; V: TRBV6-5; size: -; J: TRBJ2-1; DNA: TGTGCCAGTTGGGGACAGGACTCGCGAGGATATGGGCAGTTCTTC; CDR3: CASWGQDSRGYGQFF
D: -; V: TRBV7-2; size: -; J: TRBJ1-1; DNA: TGTGCCAGCAGCTCGACGGGGGGGATAGTTGACACTGAAGCTTTCTTT; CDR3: CASSSTGGIVDTEAFF
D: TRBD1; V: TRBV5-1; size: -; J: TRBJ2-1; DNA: TGCGCCAGCAGCTTGGCATGGGACAGGGGGCGCTGGGATGAGCAGTTCTTC; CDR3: CASSLAWDRGRWDEQFF
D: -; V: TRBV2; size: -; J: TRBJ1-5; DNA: TGTGCCAGCAGCCTGTCCACACAGCCCCAGCATTTT; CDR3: CASSLSTQPQHF
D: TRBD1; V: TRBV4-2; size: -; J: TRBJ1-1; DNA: TGTGCCAGCAGCCAAGATACAGGGGTTGCTGAAGCTTTCTTT; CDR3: CASSQDTGVAEAFF
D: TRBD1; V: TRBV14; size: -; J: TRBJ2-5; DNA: TGTGCCAGCAGCCGGACAGGGCCTGGGGAGACCCAGTACTTC; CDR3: CASSRTGPGETQYF
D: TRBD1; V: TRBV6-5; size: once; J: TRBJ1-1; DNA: TGTGCCAGCAGCTACGGGACAGGTAGTATGAACACTGAAGCTTTCTTT; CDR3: CASSYGTGSMNTEAFF
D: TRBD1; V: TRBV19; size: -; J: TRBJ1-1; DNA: TGTGCCAGTAGGGGACAGGGAACCATGAACACTGAAGCTTTCTTT; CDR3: CASRGQGTMNTEAFF
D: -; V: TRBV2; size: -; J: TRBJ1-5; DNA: TGTGCCAGCAACCAACAGACAAATCAGCCCCAGCATTTT; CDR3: CASNQQTNQPQHF
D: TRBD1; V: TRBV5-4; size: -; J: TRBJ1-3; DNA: TGTGCCAGCAGCTCGCCAAAACAGGGGGCCAGAAACACCATATATTTT; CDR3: CASSSPKQGARNTIYF
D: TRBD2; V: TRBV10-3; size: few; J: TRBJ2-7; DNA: TGTGCCATCAGTGAGACTAGCGACGAGCAGTACTTC; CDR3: CAISETSDEQYF
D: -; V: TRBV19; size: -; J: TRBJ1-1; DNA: TGTGCCAGTAGTATAGGCCGACAGAACACTGAAGCTTTCTTT; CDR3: CASSIGRQNTEAFF
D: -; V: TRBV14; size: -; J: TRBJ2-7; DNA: TGTGCCTGCAGCCAGAGAAGGGGGTTTTCATCCTACGAGCAGTACTTC; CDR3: CACSQRRGFSSYEQYF
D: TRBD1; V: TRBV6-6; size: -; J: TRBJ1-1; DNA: TGTGCCAGCAGTTACTCGAGGACAGGGTACACTGAAGCTTTCTTT; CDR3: CASSYSRTGYTEAFF
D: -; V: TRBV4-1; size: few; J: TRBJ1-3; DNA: TGCGCCAGCAGCCATCCCTATGGAGCGGGAGTGGAAAACACCATATATTTT; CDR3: CASSHPYGAGVENTIYF
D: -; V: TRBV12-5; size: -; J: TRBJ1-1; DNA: TGTGCTAGTGGTGGAGAGATGGTCACTGAAGCTTTCTTT; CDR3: CASGGEMVTEAFF
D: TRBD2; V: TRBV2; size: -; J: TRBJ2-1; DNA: TGTGCCAGCAGTGAAGGGGTAGCGGGTGTGGTTAATGAGCAGTTCTTC; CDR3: CASSEGVAGVVNEQFF
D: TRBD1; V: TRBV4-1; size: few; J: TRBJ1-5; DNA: TGCGCCAGCAGCCTATTACTTTCCAGGGGGCCGCAGCCCCAGCATTTT; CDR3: CASSLLLSRGPQPQHF
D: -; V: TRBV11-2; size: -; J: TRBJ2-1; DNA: TGTGCCAGCAGCTACGTCAGAGGACTTTCCTACAATGAGCAGTTCTTC; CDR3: CASSYVRGLSYNEQFF
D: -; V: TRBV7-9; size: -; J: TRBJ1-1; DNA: TGTTCCAGCAGCTCCGAAAACAGACCTGAAGCTTTCTTT; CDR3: CSSSSENRPEAFF
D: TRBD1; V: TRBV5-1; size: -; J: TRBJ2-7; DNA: TGCGCCAGCAGCTTAGGACAGGGGGTAATCGAGCAGTACTTC; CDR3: CASSLGQGVIEQYF
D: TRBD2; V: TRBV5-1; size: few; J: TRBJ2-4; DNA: TGCGCCAGCAGCTTGGATACTAGCGGGGGAAACATTCAGTACTTC; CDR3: CASSLDTSGGNIQYF
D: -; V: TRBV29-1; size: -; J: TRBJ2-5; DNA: TGCAGCGTTCCAAGCGGGTCTCAAGAGACCCAGTACTTC; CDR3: CSVPSGSQETQYF
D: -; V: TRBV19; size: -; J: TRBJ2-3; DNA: TGTGCCAGTACCCGTCAGGGTATGTCAGATACGCAGTATTTT; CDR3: CASTRQGMSDTQYF